Presented here are 28 T cell receptor beta chains from one specimen sequenced in a study of OX40 agonist ivuxolimab in advanced cancers. TCRdb's table, derived via immunoSEQ multiplex PCR, lists solely in-frame clones and lacks some. The sample has 75,000 to 100,000 clones, less than 85% seen once. The specimen comprised CD4+ or CD8+ T cells sorted from blood, sampled in a trial of the OX40 agonist ivuxolimab. The receptors were gathered from an adult with an advanced solid tumor such as melanoma, head and neck, liver or kidney cancer.

V usage is TRBV7-2 and J usage is TRBJ2-7, with D perhaps matching TRBD1 (5 bases). Trimming took off 6 bases at V and 4 bases at J, with 13 bases between the two ends. The CDR3 is made up of 13 amino acids. CDR1 is SGHTA and CDR2 is FQGNSA in the germline V gene. The CDR3 sequence: CASSGGAPYEQYF. CDR3 sequence (DNA): TGTGCCAGCAGTGGTGGGGCACCTTACGAGCAGTACTTC.

The chain joins TRBV6-1 to TRBJ2-2; 10 bases line up with TRBD1. Trimming cost V 4 bases and J 0 bases; bases outside gene matches: 2. The CDR3 is made up of 16 amino acids. Per germline, CDR1 MNHNS and CDR2 SASEGT. The DNA for the CDR3 is TGTGCCAGCAGTGCGGGACAGGGGACGAACACCGGGGAGCTGTTTTTT. Protein: CASSAGQGTNTGELFF.

This rearrangement joins TRBV6-5 to TRBJ2-1; tentative D call: TRBD1 (5 bases). Germline-derived CDR1 and CDR2 are MNHEY and SVGAGI. The CDR3 sequence is 13 residues long. Trimming took 5 bases from V and 6 from J, leaving 11 bases between them. CDR3 region: CASSLTGSNEQFF. The CDR3, as DNA: TGTGCCAGCAGTCTTACAGGTTCCAATGAGCAGTTCTTC.

This clone has a handful of counts. The gene calls are TRBV4-3 and TRBJ1-2; D may be TRBD1 (6 bases). This CDR3 has 15 residues. V lost 0 bases and J lost 5, with 13 bases in between. Germline CDR1 reads LGHNA; CDR2 reads YSLEER. CDR3 nucleotide sequence: TGCGCCAGCAGCCAAGATAGGCAGGGGCGGTATGGCTACACCTTC. Its protein product is CASSQDRQGRYGYTF.

The V gene is TRBV18, the J gene TRBJ2-7; either TRBD1 or TRBD2 may fit D (6 bases each). Germline V lookup: CDR1 KGHSH, CDR2 LQKENI. The germline V and J ends were trimmed by 8 bases and 2 bases, with 13 bases remaining between them. The length of the CDR3 is 13 residues. The CDR3 reads CASAAGTTYEQYF. CDR3 in DNA: TGTGCCAGCGCCGCGGGGACAACCTACGAGCAGTACTTC.

The rearrangement links TRBV9 to TRBJ2-2; 12 nucleotides agree with TRBD2. The V segment lost 4 bases and the J segment 9 bases; nucleotides outside the gene matches: 10. Germline-derived CDR1 and CDR2 are SGDLS and YYNGEE. This CDR3 has 16 amino acids. The CDR3 sequence: CASSPTGTSGFRELFF. CDR3 DNA sequence: TGTGCCAGCAGCCCCACCGGGACTAGCGGGTTCAGGGAGCTGTTTTTT. The whole variable domain, remainder taken from reference TRBV9 and TRBJ2-2, is DSGVTQTPKHLITATGQRVTLRCSPRSGDLSVYWYQQSLDQGLQFLIQYYNGEERAKGNILERFSAQQFPDLHSELNLSSLELGDSALYFCASSPTGTSGFRELFFGEGSRLTVL.

V usage is TRBV6-6 and J usage is TRBJ2-3; D possibly matches TRBD1 or TRBD2 (5 bases each). The V and J ends lost 6 bases and 5 bases respectively, with 12 bases between them. CDR1 is MNHNY and CDR2 is SVGAGI in the germline V gene (reference sequence). The CDR3 spans 13 residues. CDR3 bases: TGTGCCAGCAGGGGGGACCTGGGAGATACGCAGTATTTT. Translated: CASRGDLGDTQYF.

The chain has TRBV19 and TRBJ1-5; D remains unclear. The CDR3 is 13 residues long. Trimming shortened V by 1 base and J by 5 bases, and 6 bases separated the two germline ends. Germline CDR1 is LNHDA and CDR2 is SQIVND (reference sequence). The CDR3 loop is CASSIAVDQPQHF. DNA of the CDR3: TGTGCCAGTAGTATAGCGGTGGATCAGCCCCAGCATTTT.

The V and J genes are TRBV7-2 and TRBJ2-1; 12 bases fit TRBD2. The ends lost 4 bases at V and 10 bases at J; junction bases unmatched: 14. In germline, CDR1 is SGHTA, CDR2 FQGNSA. The CDR3 runs 17 residues. DNA of the CDR3: TGTGCCAGCAGCTCCCCGGCCGGGCTAGCGGGAGGGGGGGAGCAGTTCTTC. It yields the protein CASSSPAGLAGGGEQFF.

The CDR3 here is CASSVSPRGGRGDSSYNEQFF. In DNA form, the CDR3 reads TGTGCCAGCAGCGTATCCCCCCGGGGTGGCCGAGGGGATAGCTCCTACAATGAGCAGTTCTTC. V gene TRBV9 combines with J gene TRBJ2-1; D is possibly TRBD1 or TRBD2 (5 bases each). V was clipped by 1 base and J by 0 bases, with 26 bases between them. In germline, CDR1 is SGDLS, CDR2 YYNGEE. The CDR3 extends over 21 amino acids.

This clone is a singleton in its sample. CDR3 nucleotides: TGTGCCAGCAGCCCAGGGGTGGGCTCCTACAATGAGCAGTTCTTC. It yields the protein CASSPGVGSYNEQFF. The gene calls are TRBV9 and TRBJ2-1; D might be TRBD1 (6 bases). CDR1 is SGDLS, CDR2 YYNGEE, per germline. Trimming shortened V by 4 bases and J by 0 bases, and 11 bases separated the two germline ends. This CDR3 comprises 15 residues. Complete variable domain (other parts from reference TRBV9 and TRBJ2-1): DSGVTQTPKHLITATGQRVTLRCSPRSGDLSVYWYQQSLDQGLQFLIQYYNGEERAKGNILERFSAQQFPDLHSELNLSSLELGDSALYFCASSPGVGSYNEQFFGPGTRLTVL.

This chain connects TRBV27 to TRBJ1-2, with D maybe TRBD1 (5 bases). The CDR3 contains 14 residues. V was shortened by 1 base and J by 8 bases, with 14 bases between the two germline ends. Germline CDR1 reads MNHEY; CDR2 reads SMNVEV (reference sequence). The CDR3, as DNA: TGTGCCAGCAGTTTATTCCGGGGGTTAGAGGGCTACACCTTC. It specifies CASSLFRGLEGYTF.

The V call is TRBV4-2, the J call TRBJ1-3, with a possible D match to TRBD1 (5 bases). The CDR3 has 16 amino acids. The germline CDR1 and CDR2 sequences are LGHNA and YNFKEQ. Trimming took off 0 bases at V and 0 bases at J, with 9 bases between the two ends. This CDR3 is CASSQEQDSSGNTIYF. As DNA, the CDR3 is TGTGCCAGCAGCCAAGAGCAAGACAGCTCTGGAAACACCATATATTTT.

The chain joins TRBV4-3 to TRBJ2-6, with D perhaps matching TRBD1 (5 bases). The germline V gene has CDR1 LGHNA and CDR2 YSLEER. Trimming took off 8 bases at V and 2 bases at J, with 7 bases between the two ends. The CDR3 covers 13 residues. Here the CDR3 reads CASGRAGANVLTF. The CDR3 DNA reads as TGCGCCAGCGGCAGGGCTGGGGCCAACGTCCTGACTTTC.

The J gene is TRBJ2-1, the V gene TRBV5-6, with 8 bases matching TRBD2. This CDR3 has 16 amino acids. Trimming at V came to 0 bases and at J to 4 bases, leaving 6 bases not matched to a gene. The V gene's germline CDR1 is SGHDT and CDR2 YYEEEE. CDR3: CASSLGLASFYNEQFF. The CDR3 nucleotides read TGTGCCAGCAGCTTGGGACTAGCGTCTTTTTACAATGAGCAGTTCTTC.

This chain links TRBV27 with TRBJ1-5; maybe TRBD1 (5 bases). This CDR3 comprises 14 residues. The germline CDR1 and CDR2 sequences are MNHEY and SMNVEV (reference sequence). Trimming removed 5 bases at V and 7 bases at J, with 15 bases between. The CDR3 protein is CASSPDVRTQPQHF. CDR3 nucleotides: TGTGCCAGCAGTCCCGATGTACGGACACAGCCCCAGCATTTT.

J is TRBJ2-2 and V is TRBV4-1; 7 bases are shared with TRBD2. This CDR3 comprises 18 residues. The V and J ends lost 0 bases and 7 bases, in that order; junction bases with no gene match: 14. Germline V gene data show CDR1 as MGHRA and CDR2 as YSYEKL. Written as DNA, the CDR3 is TGCGCCAGCAGCCAAGATACACTAGCGTGGCCTAGGGGCGGGGAGCTGTTTTTT. Residues: CASSQDTLAWPRGGELFF.

The J gene is TRBJ1-5, the V gene TRBV5-1; tentatively, D is TRBD1 (5 bases). V was pared by 3 bases and J by 6 bases, with 16 bases between. The length of the CDR3 is 15 residues. Germline V gives CDR1 SGHRS, CDR2 YFSETQ. CDR3 nucleotides: TGCGCCAGCAGCTCTTCCGGGCAGGGTGGTCAGCCCCAGCATTTT. Translation: CASSSSGQGGQPQHF. Based on the CDR3 plus reference TRBV5-1 and TRBJ1-5, the full variable domain is KAGVTQTPRYLIKTRGQQVTLSCSPISGHRSVSWYQQTPGQGLQFLFEYFSETQRNKGNFPGRFSGRQFSNSRSEMNVSTLELGDSALYLCASSSSGQGGQPQHFGDGTRLSIL.

The chain is built from TRBV7-9 and TRBJ2-5; D unclear. The length of the CDR3 is 13 residues. Germline lookup yields CDR1 SEHNR and CDR2 FQNEAQ (reference sequence). V lost 1 base to trimming and J lost 5 bases, with 8 bases between them. The CDR3 here is CASSLGASETQYF. The DNA for the CDR3 is TGTGCCAGCAGCTTAGGTGCCAGTGAGACCCAGTACTTC.

This rearrangement joins TRBV6-6 to TRBJ2-5, with D perhaps matching TRBD2 (6 bases). Germline CDR1 MNHNY, CDR2 SVGAGI (reference sequence). Trimming shortened V by 6 bases and J by 5 bases, and 16 bases separated the two germline ends. The CDR3 is 14 residues long. The CDR3 nucleotides read TGTGCCAGCAGGGAAAACGGGAGTGGGGAGACCCAGTACTTC. This encodes CASRENGSGETQYF.

The V and J genes are TRBV10-1 and TRBJ1-1; 7 bases map to TRBD1. This CDR3 is 16 amino acids long. The junction had 17 bases not matched to a gene; V was cut back by 2 bases and J by 11 bases. CDR1 WNHNN and CDR2 SYGVQD come from the germline V gene (reference sequence). CDR3 loop: CASSEPFGGGLVVAFF. CDR3 coding DNA: TGCGCCAGCAGTGAGCCCTTCGGAGGGGGCCTCGTTGTGGCTTTCTTT.

The chain couples TRBV13 to TRBJ2-1; 8 nucleotides align to TRBD2. This CDR3 is built from 19 residues. V lost 0 bases, J lost 3 bases, and 13 bases stayed unmatched. Germline assignment: CDR1 PRHDT and CDR2 FYEKMQ (reference sequence). In DNA, the CDR3 is TGTGCCAGCAGCTTAGGCCAATGGGTTAGCGGGAAATACTACAATGAGCAGTTCTTC. Protein product: CASSLGQWVSGKYYNEQFF.

The CDR3 DNA sequence: TGTGCCATTGGGACAGATAGCAATCAGCCCCAGCATTTT. Amino acid sequence: CAIGTDSNQPQHF. This chain uses TRBV6-5 with TRBJ1-5, with 7 bases fitting TRBD1. The CDR3 has 13 amino acids. Germline V gives CDR1 MNHEY, CDR2 SVGAGI. J gave up 0 bases and V 10 bases, and 3 bases lay outside the gene matches.

On this clone itself: Other DNA sequences within the sample encode an identical CDR3. This rearrangement joins TRBV5-1 to TRBJ1-4, with a tentative D call TRBD1 (6 bases). The CDR3 totals 15 residues. Germline CDR1 is SGHRS and CDR2 is YFSETQ. V was clipped by 2 bases and J by 4 bases, with 12 bases between them. In DNA form, the CDR3 reads TGCGCCAGCAGCTTAGGACAGCTTGATAATGAAAAACTGTTTTTT. Translation gives CASSLGQLDNEKLFF. Together with reference TRBV5-1 and TRBJ1-4, the CDR3 gives the full variable domain: KAGVTQTPRYLIKTRGQQVTLSCSPISGHRSVSWYQQTPGQGLQFLFEYFSETQRNKGNFPGRFSGRQFSNSRSEMNVSTLELGDSALYLCASSLGQLDNEKLFFGSGTQLSVL.

The J gene is TRBJ1-4, the V gene TRBV7-2, with D unresolved. The CDR3 contains 14 residues. Germline V gene lookup returns CDR1 SGHTA and CDR2 FQGNSA. Trimming left V 5 bases short and J 7 bases short, with 14 bases between. DNA for the CDR3: TGTGCCAGCAGCCCTACGGGAGTCGGTGAAAAACTGTTTTTT. This encodes CASSPTGVGEKLFF.

The chain links TRBV6-5 to TRBJ1-6; unclear D gene. The CDR3 is 15 amino acids. Germline lookup yields CDR1 MNHEY and CDR2 SVGAGI. Trimming stripped 6 bases from V and 8 bases from J, with 17 bases between. Here the CDR3 reads CASSRPPSSDSPLHF. CDR3 bases: TGTGCCAGCAGCCGACCCCCCAGTAGCGATTCACCCCTCCACTTT.

This clone was observed a handful of times. This chain joins TRBV7-9 and TRBJ1-2; TRBD1 is a possible D gene (6 bases). The V end was cut by 5 bases, the J end by 4 bases, with 17 bases between. The germline gives CDR1 SEHNR, CDR2 FQNEAQ (reference sequence). The CDR3 spans 15 residues. The CDR3 region has the DNA TGTGCCAGCAGCCCTCGGGGGGCGCTCATCTATGGCTACACCTTC. It specifies CASSPRGALIYGYTF.

V is TRBV7-9 and J is TRBJ2-5; tentative D call: TRBD2 (5 bases). The J call may be wrong; the DNA end is better matched by TRBJ2-7. This CDR3 has 13 residues. From germline, CDR1 is SEHNR and CDR2 FQNEAQ (reference sequence). The CDR3 region is CASSPDGVYEQYF. CDR3 DNA sequence: TGTGCCAGCAGCCCCGACGGGGTGTACGAGCAGTACTTC.